What follows describes a single T cell receptor beta chain. Produced via immunoSEQ multiplex PCR; TCRdb's table is partial and in-frame only. The sample yields 40,000 to 50,000 clones, 90% to 95% seen once. This entry belongs to a study of T cell changes during pregnancy in multiple sclerosis. The CDR3 has 14 residues. Deletions cut 3 bases from V and 2 bases from J, with 10 bases between. The germline CDR1 and CDR2 sequences are MNHEY and SMNVEV (reference sequence). The J gene is TRBJ1-2, the V gene TRBV27, with unresolved D. This clonotype originated in a female donor with multiple sclerosis, enrolled in a pregnancy study. The sequencing here drew on CD8+ T cells from peripheral blood mononuclear cells, taken in the first trimester of pregnancy. The chain's CDR3 is CASSFSPVNYGYTF. The CDR3 DNA reads TGTGCCAGCAGTTTCTCCCCAGTAAACTATGGCTACACCTTC.